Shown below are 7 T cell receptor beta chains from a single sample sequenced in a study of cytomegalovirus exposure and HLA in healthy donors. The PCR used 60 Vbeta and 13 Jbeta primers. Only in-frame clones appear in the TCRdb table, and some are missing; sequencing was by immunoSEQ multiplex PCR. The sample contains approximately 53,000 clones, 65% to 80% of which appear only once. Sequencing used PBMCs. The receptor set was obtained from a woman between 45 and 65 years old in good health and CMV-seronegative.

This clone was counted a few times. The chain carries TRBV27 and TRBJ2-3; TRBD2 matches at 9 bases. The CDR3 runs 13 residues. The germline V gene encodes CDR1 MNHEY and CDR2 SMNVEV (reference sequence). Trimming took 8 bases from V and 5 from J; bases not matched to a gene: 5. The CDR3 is CASSGGGGDTQYF. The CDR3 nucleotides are TGTGCCAGCTCTGGCGGGGGGGGAGATACGCAGTATTTT.

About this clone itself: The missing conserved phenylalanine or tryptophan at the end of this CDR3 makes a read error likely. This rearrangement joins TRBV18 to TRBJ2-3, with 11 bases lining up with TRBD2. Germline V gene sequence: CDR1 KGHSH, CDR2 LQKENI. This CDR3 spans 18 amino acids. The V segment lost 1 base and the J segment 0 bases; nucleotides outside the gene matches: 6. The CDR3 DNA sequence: TGTGCCAGCTCACCACGAAGACTAGCGGGGACTAGCACAGATACGCAGTATGTT. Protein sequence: CASSPRRLAGTSTDTQYV.

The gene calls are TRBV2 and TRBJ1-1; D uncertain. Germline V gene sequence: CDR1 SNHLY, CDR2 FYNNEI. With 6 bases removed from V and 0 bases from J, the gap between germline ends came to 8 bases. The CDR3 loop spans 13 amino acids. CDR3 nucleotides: TGTGCCAGCAGGGAAATCATGAACACTGAAGCTTTCTTT. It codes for CASREIMNTEAFF.

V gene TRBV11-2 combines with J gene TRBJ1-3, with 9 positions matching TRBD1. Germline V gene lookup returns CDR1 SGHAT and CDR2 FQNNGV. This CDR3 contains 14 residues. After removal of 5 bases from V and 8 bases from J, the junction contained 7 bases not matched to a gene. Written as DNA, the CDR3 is TGTGCCAGCAGCACGGGGGACAGGGTTGACACCATATATTTT. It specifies CASSTGDRVDTIYF.

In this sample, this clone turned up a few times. DNA of the CDR3: TGTGCCAGCAGTGACCAAACAGGGAAGGTGTACTTC. Amino acid sequence: CASSDQTGKVYF. V gene TRBV28 combines with J gene TRBJ2-7, with D perhaps matching TRBD1 (6 bases). CDR3 length equals 12 residues. Germline V gene data show CDR1 as MDHEN and CDR2 as SYDVKM. Trimming removed 5 bases at V and 12 bases at J, with 17 bases between.

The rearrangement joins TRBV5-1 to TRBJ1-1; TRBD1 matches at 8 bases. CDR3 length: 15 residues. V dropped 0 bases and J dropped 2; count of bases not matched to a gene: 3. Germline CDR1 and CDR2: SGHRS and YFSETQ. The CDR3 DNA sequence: TGCGCCAGCAGCTTGGAAGACAGGGGAAACACTGAAGCTTTCTTT. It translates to CASSLEDRGNTEAFF.

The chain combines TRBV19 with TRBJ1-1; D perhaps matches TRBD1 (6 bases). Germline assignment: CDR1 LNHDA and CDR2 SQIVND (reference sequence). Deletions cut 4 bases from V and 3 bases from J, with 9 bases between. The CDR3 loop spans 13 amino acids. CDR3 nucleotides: TGTGCCAGTAGTAGACGGACAGACACTGAAGCTTTCTTT. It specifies CASSRRTDTEAFF.